This record covers a single TCR beta chain. The record originates from a study of OX40 agonist ivuxolimab in advanced cancers. TCRdb keeps only in-frame clones here, not all; method: immunoSEQ multiplex PCR. The sample has tens of thousands of clones; roughly 84% are singletons. This receptor was obtained from an adult with an advanced solid tumor such as melanoma, head and neck, liver or kidney cancer. The sequencing here drew on CD4+ or CD8+ T cells sorted from blood, taken in a trial of the OX40 agonist ivuxolimab.

The CDR3 sequence: CASSQVYGSSEQYF. As DNA, the CDR3 is TGTGCCAGCAGCCAAGTTTACGGGAGTTCGGAGCAGTACTTC. The chain links TRBV14 to TRBJ2-7; a possible D gene is TRBD2 (6 bases). CDR1 is SGHDN and CDR2 is FVKESK in the germline V gene. This CDR3 has 14 amino acids. Trimming took off 1 base at V and 7 bases at J, with 14 bases between the two ends.